This T cell receptor (beta chain) was recovered during a study of blood T cells in healthy people across ages. The use of a sample-barcoded 5' primer and a J-beta primer mix characterized a second PCR of about 6 to 12 cycles. One entry per CDR3 protein, called by TCRdb with MiXCR from the 5' RACE reads. The sample has more than 1.4 million distinct CDR3 sequences, around 39% seen once. Germline values: CDR1 MNHEY, CDR2 SMNVEV (reference sequence). Trimming took off 2 bases at V and 10 bases at J, with 14 bases between the two ends. CDR3 length equals 13 residues. V usage is TRBV27 and J usage is TRBJ1-1; D unresolved. The TCR was taken from a woman aged 18 to 35 in good health. The sample consisted of blood. CDR3 nucleotides: TGTGCCAGCAGTTTAAGAGACGGAGGGAGAGCTTTCTTT. Translation: CASSLRDGGRAFF.